A selection of T cell receptor beta chains follows, all from one sample in a study of shared clonotypes between healthy human individuals. Generated by immunoSEQ multiplex PCR, the TCRdb table keeps only in-frame clones and is missing some. The repertoire holds some 580,000 clones, with around 97% as singletons. The sample consisted of naive CD4+ T cells sorted from blood. These receptors were taken from a woman in her 30s in good health. The CDR3 runs from the conserved cysteine through the conserved F or W. D genes are given only for firm matches. The listing skips clone size in some rows; elsewhere it reads once, few, many or a size class.

abundance | j_gene | d_gene | v_gene | CDR3aa | CDR3nt
NA | TRBJ2-4 | TRBD2 | TRBV28 | CASSPGLAGNIQYF | TGTGCCAGCAGCCCGGGCCTAGCGGGAAACATTCAGTACTTC
few | TRBJ1-5 | NA | TRBV28 | CASSFGWSNQPQHF | TGTGCCAGCAGTTTTGGGTGGAGCAATCAGCCCCAGCATTTT
NA | TRBJ2-7 | TRBD2 | TRBV5-1 | CASSLRIAGALYEQYF | TGCGCCAGCAGCTTAAGGATAGCGGGGGCCCTCTACGAGCAGTACTTC
NA | TRBJ1-5 | TRBD1 | TRBV28 | CASSMDRLNQPQHF | TGTGCCAGCAGTATGGACAGGCTAAATCAGCCCCAGCATTTT
NA | TRBJ1-5 | NA | TRBV15 | CATRDSHNQPQHF | TGTGCCACCAGGGACAGCCACAATCAGCCCCAGCATTTT
NA | TRBJ2-7 | NA | TRBV5-6 | CASSLGRGLVEQYF | TGTGCCAGCAGCTTGGGACGAGGGCTTGTGGAGCAGTACTTC
NA | TRBJ2-7 | NA | TRBV5-1 | CASSLGTSKYYEQYF | TGCGCCAGCAGCTTGGGGACGAGTAAGTACTACGAGCAGTACTTC
NA | TRBJ1-2 | TRBD1 | TRBV5-4 | CASSATGTGFYGYTF | TGTGCCAGCAGTGCCACCGGGACAGGGTTCTATGGCTACACCTTC
NA | TRBJ2-7 | NA | TRBV28 | CASSSGRPPYEQYF | TGTGCCAGCAGTTCTGGCCGGCCTCCCTACGAGCAGTACTTC
NA | TRBJ2-5 | TRBD2 | TRBV19 | CASSGRAETQYF | TGTGCCAGTAGCGGGAGGGCAGAGACCCAGTACTTC
NA | TRBJ2-3 | NA | TRBV18 | CASSYQGSTDTQYF | TGTGCCAGCTCCTATCAGGGCAGCACAGATACGCAGTATTTT
NA | TRBJ1-2 | NA | TRBV5-4 | CASSLEAAYGYTF | TGTGCCAGCAGCTTGGAGGCGGCCTATGGCTACACCTTC
NA | TRBJ2-7 | NA | TRBV9 | CASSVDWNRDYEQYF | TGTGCCAGCAGCGTAGATTGGAACAGGGATTACGAGCAGTACTTC
NA | TRBJ2-3 | NA | TRBV10-2 | CASSESDRTDTQYF | TGCGCCAGCAGTGAGTCGGACCGCACAGATACGCAGTATTTT